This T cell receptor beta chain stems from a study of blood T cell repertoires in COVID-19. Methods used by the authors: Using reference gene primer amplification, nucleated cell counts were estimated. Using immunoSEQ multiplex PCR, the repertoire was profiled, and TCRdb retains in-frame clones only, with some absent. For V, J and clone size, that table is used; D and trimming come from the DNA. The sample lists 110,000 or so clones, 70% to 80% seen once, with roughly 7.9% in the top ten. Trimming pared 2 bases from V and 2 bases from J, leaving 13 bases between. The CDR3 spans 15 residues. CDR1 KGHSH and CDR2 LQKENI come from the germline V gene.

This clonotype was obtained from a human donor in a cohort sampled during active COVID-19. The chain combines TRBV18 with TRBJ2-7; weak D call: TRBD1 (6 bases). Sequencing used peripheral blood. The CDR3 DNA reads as TGTGCCAGCTCACCATTGCAGGACAGTCCCTACGAGCAGTACTTC. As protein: CASSPLQDSPYEQYF. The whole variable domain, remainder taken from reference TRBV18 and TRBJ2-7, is NAGVMQNPRHLVRRRGQEARLRCSPMKGHSHVYWYRQLPEEGLKFMVYLQKENIIDESGMPKERFSAEFPKEGPSILRIQQVVRGDSAAYFCASSPLQDSPYEQYFGPGTRLTVT.